Below, one T cell receptor beta chain is given with its context. Its antigen is unknown. This sample was taken from a study of vaccination effects on CD4 cells after COVID-19. With the ViraFEST assay, the study expanded antigen-specific CD4+ T cells using viral peptide pools, then sequenced them. CD4+ T cell isolation took place after 10 days of culture. People in the vaccine group had not been infected with SARS-CoV-2 before, and their nucleocapsid antibodies were negative. Each culture well received a few million PBMC. These cells were then cultured in IMDM with about 10 IU/ml IL-2 and 10 ug/ml peptides. In the cultures, half the medium was exchanged for IL-2 medium on days 3 and 7. Trimming left V 2 bases short and J 8 bases short, with 8 bases between. There are 13 residues in the CDR3. CDR1 SGHRS and CDR2 YFSETQ come from the germline V gene. Study results and caveats: Of the vaccine-induced clones from healthy vaccinees, merely 1 of 255 recognized common cold coronaviruses as well. The authors studied few convalescent patients and collected no early post-infection timepoints.

Data came from immunoSEQ multiplex PCR; TCRdb stores just in-frame clones and leaves some out. This sample yields tens of thousands of clones, of which approximately 70% are seen a single time; approximately 4.3% belongs to the top ten. The chain carries TRBV5-1 and TRBJ1-6; D is uncertain. This sample comprised CD4+ T cells from PBMCs cultured with HCoV-OC43 spike peptides, obtained before COVID-19 vaccination. Subset described: HCoV-OC43 spike overlapping peptide pool stimulation. This clonotype was obtained from a human donor who received a COVID-19 vaccine. In DNA form, the CDR3 reads TGCGCCAGCAGCTTCCAGCCGGATTCACCCCTCCACTTT. This encodes CASSFQPDSPLHF.